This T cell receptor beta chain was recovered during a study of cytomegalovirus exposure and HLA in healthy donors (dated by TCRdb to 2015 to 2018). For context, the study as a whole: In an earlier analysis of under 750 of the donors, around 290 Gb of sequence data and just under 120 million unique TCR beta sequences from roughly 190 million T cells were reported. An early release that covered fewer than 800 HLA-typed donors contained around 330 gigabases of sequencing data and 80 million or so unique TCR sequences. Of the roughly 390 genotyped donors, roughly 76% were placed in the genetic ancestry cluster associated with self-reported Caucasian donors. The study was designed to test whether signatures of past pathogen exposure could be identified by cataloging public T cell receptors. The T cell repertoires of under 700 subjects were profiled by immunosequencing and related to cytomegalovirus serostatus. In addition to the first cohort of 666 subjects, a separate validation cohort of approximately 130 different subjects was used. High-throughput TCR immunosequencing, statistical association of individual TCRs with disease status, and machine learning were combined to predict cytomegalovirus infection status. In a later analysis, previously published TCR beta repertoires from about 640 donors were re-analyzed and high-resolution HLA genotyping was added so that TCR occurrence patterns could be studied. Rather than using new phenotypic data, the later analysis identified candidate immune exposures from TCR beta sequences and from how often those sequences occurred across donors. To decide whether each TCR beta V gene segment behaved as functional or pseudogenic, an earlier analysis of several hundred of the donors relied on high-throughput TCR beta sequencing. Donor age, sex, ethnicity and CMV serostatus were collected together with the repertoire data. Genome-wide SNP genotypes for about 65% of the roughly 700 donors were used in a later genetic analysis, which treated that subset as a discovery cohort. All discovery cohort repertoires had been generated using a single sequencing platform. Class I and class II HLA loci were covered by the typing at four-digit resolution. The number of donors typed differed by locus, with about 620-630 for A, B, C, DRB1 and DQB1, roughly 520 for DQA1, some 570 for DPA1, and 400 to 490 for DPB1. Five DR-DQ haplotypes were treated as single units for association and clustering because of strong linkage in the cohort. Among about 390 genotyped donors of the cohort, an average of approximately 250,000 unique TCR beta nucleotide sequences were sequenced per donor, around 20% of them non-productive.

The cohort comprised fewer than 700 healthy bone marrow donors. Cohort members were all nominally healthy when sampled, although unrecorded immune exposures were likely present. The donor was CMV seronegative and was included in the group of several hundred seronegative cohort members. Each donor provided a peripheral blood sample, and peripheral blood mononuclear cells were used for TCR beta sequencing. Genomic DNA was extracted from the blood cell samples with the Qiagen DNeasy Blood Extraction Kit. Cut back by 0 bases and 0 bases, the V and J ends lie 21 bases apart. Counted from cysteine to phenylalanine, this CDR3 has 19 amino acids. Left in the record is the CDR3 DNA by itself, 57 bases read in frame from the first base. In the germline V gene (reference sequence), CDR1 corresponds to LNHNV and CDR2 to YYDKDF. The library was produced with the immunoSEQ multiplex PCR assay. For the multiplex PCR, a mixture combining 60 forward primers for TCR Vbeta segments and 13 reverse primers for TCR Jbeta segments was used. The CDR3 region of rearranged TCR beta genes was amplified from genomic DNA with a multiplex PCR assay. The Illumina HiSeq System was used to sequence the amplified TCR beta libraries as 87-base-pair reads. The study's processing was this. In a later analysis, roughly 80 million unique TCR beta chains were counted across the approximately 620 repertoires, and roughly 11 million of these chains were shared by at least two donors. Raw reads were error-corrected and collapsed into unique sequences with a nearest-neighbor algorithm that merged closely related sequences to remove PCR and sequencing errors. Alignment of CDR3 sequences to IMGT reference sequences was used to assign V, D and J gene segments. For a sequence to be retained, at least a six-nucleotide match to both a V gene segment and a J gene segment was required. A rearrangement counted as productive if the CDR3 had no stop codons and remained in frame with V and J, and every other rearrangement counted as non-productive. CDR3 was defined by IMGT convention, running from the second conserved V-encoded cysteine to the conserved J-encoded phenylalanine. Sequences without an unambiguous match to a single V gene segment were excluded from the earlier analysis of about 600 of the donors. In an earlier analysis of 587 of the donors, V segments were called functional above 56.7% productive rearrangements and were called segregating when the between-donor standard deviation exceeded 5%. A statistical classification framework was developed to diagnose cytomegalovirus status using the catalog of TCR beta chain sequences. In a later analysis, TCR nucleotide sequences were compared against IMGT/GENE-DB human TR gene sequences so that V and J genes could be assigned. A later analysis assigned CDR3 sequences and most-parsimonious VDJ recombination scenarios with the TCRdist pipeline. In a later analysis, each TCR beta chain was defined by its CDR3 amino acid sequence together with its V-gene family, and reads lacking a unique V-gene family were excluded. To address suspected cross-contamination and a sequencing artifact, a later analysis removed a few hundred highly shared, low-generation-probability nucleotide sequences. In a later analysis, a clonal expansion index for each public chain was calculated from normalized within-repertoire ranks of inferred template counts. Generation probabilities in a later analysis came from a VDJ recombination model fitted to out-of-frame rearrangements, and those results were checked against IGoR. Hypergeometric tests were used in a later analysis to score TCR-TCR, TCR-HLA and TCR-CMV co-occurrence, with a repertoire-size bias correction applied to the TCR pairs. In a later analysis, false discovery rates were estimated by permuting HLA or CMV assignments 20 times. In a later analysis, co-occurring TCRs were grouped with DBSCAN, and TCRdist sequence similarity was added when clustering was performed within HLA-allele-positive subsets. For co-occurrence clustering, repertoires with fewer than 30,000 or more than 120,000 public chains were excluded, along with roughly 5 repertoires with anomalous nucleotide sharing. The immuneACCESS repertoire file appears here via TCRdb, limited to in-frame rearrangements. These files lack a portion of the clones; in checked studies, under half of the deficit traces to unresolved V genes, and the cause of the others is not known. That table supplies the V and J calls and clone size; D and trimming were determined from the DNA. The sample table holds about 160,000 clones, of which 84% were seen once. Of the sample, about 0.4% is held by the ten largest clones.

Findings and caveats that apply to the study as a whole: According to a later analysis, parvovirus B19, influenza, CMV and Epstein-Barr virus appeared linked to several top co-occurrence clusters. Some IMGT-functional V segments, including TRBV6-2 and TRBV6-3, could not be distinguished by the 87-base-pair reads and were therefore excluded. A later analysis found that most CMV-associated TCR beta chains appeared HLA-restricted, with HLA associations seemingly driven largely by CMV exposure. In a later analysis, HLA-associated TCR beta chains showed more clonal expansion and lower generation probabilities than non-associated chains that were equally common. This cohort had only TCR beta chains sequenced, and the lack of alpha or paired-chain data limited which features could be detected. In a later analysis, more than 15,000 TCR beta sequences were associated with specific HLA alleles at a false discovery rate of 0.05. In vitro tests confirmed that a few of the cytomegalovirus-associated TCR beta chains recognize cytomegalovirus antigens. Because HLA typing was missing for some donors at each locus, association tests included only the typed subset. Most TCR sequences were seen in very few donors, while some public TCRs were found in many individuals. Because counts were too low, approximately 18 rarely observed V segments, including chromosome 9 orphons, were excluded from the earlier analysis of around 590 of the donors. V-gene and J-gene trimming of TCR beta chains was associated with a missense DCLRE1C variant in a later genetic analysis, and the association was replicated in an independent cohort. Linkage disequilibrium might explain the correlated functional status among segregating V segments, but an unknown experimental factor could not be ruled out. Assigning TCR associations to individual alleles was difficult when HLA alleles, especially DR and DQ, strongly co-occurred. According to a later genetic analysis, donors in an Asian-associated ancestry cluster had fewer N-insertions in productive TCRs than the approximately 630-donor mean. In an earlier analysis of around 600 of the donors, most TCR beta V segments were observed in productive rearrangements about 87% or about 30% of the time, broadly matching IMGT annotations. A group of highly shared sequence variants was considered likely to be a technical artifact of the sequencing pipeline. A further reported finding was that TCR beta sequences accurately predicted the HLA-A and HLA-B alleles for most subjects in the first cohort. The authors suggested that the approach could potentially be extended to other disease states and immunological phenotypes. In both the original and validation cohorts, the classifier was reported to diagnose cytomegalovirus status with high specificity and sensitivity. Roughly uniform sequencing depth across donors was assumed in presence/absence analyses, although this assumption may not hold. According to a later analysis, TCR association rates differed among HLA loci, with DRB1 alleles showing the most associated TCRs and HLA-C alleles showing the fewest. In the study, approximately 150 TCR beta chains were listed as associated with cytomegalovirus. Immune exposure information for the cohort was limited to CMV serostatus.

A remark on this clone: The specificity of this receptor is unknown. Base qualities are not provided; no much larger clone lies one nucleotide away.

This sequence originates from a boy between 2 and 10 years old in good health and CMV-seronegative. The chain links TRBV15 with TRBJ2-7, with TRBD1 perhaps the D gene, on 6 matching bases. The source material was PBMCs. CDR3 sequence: CATSRDRLISRGLSYEQYF. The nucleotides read TGTGCCACCAGCAGAGATCGGCTAATTAGCAGGGGTCTCTCCTACGAGCAGTACTTC.